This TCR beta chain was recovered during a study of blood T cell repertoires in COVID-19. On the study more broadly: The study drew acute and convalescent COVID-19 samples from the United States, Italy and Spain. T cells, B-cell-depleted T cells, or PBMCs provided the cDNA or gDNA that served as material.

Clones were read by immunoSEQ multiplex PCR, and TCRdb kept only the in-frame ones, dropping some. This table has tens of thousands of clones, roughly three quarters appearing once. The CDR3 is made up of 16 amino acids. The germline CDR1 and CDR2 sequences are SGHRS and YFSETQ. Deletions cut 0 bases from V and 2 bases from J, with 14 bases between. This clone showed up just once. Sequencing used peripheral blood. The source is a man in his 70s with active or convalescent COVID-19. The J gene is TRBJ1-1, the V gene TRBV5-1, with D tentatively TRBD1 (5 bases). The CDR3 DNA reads TGCGCCAGCAGCTTGGAAGGGGCCTCGCGCAACACTGAAGCTTTCTTT. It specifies CASSLEGASRNTEAFF.